The source of this T cell receptor (beta chain) is a study of blood T cells in healthy people across ages. A second PCR of roughly 7 to 11 cycles used a sample-barcoded 5' primer and a J-beta primer mix. MiXCR, applied by TCRdb to the 5' RACE reads, yields one record per CDR3 protein. This table has roughly 2 million distinct CDR3 sequences, about 49% appearing once. Per sample, a minimum of 6 million PBMCs were isolated. CDR3 length: 14 residues. The germline V gene has CDR1 LNHNV and CDR2 YYDKDF (reference sequence). V was pared by 0 bases and J by 6 bases, with 12 bases between. This receptor was obtained from a woman aged 40 to 49 in good health. What was sequenced was blood. The chain carries TRBV15 and TRBJ2-7; D may correspond to TRBD1 or TRBD2 (5 bases each). The CDR3 DNA sequence: TGTGCCACCAGCAGAGATATACAGGCGGGCGAGCAGTACTTC. It translates to CATSRDIQAGEQYF.